The clone carrying this TCR beta chain was observed at least ten times. Its antigen is not identified. TCRdb itself ran the 5' RACE reads through MiXCR, one entry per CDR3 protein. The sample has 250,000 to 350,000 distinct CDR3 sequences; 15% to 20% are singletons. This sample stems from a study of T-cell memory formation after mild COVID-19. Study context: TCR clustering was largely donor specific. Study-wide results and caveats: Shrinking CD4+ clones were chiefly CM and EM; CD8+ ones were chiefly EMRA. Pre-infection memory carried some responding clones, suggesting that cross-reactive memory joined.

Trimming removed 1 base at V and 5 bases at J, with 16 bases between. Germline V gene sequence: CDR1 SEHNR, CDR2 FQNEAQ (reference sequence). The CDR3 consists of 16 residues. The sequenced sample consisted of PBMCs or a T cell subset sorted from them (not recorded which). The chain couples TRBV7-9 to TRBJ2-3; no reliable D call. This receptor was identified in a man between 18 and 29 years old who had mild COVID-19 (a few samples of this study predate the infection). Cell type and time point are not known. As DNA, the CDR3 is TGTGCCAGCAGCTTAGTCTCGTTCGGGCCAAAAGATACGCAGTATTTT. Encoded protein: CASSLVSFGPKDTQYF.